The present T cell receptor beta chain was sequenced within a study of response to subunit inactivated influenza vaccine. MiXCR, run by TCRdb on the RT-PCR reads, gives a single entry per CDR3 protein. The repertoire holds roughly 710,000 distinct CDR3 sequences, with roughly 15% as singletons. Findings and caveats of the study: That few new T cells are recruited by each seasonal influenza vaccination was the authors' suggestion.

Germline assignment: CDR1 SGHRS and CDR2 YFSETQ. Trimming cost V 0 bases and J 1 base; bases outside gene matches: 11. The CDR3 covers 18 residues. About this clonotype itself: Its antigen is still unknown.

The V and J genes are TRBV5-1 and TRBJ2-7, with TRBD2 matching over 9 bases. The receptor's source is a man in his fifties who received an inactivated influenza vaccine. The input for sequencing was PBMCs from blood, taken 14 to 15 days before vaccination. The CDR3 DNA reads TGCGCCAGCAGCTTGGGGGCTAGCGGGACCCGTGGGTCCTACGAGCAGTACTTC. It is translated as CASSLGASGTRGSYEQYF.